This TCR beta chain derives from a study of spatial heterogeneity in lung cancer. TCRdb processed the 5' RACE reads anew with MiXCR; each CDR3 protein has one entry. The profile shows 72,000 or so distinct CDR3 sequences, about 9.5% of them singletons. Indicated time point: blood at routine non-recurrence follow-up after resection. Losses at the gene ends were 4 bases for V and 2 bases for J; bases not matched to a gene: 5. Germline CDR1 reads KGHDR; CDR2 reads SFDVKD. The CDR3 extends over 15 amino acids. This TCR was sampled from a female donor with early-stage non-small cell lung cancer. The V and J genes are TRBV24-1 and TRBJ1-2, with 8 bases that match TRBD1. The sequencing here drew on PBMCs, taken at follow-up. The CDR3 region is CATSEPGQENYGYTF. Here the CDR3 DNA reads TGTGCCACCAGTGAGCCGGGACAGGAAAACTATGGCTACACCTTC.